The table lists the clone carrying this T cell receptor (beta chain) with a few counts. This specimen belongs to a study of blood T cells in healthy people across ages. On the study more broadly: Through template switching, about one barcoded beta molecule was captured per two T cells, as measured in model experiments.

The use of a sample-barcoded 5' primer and a J-beta primer mix characterized a second PCR of about 7 to 12 cycles. MiXCR, run by TCRdb on the 5' RACE reads, gives a single entry per CDR3 protein. The repertoire holds more than 600,000 distinct CDR3 sequences, more than 20% seen once, with around 9.2% in the top ten. Per germline, CDR1 SGHAT and CDR2 FQNNGV. Trimming shortened V by 2 bases and J by 13 bases, and 12 bases separated the two germline ends. CDR3 length: 12 amino acids. The sample also formed part of further work on T cells of mothers and their children.

Sample: blood. The TCR comes from a boy under 18 in good health. V is TRBV11-2 and J is TRBJ2-1, with unresolved D. CDR3 DNA: TGTGCCAGCAGCTTACAGCAGGCGATTCAGTTCTTC. Protein sequence: CASSLQQAIQFF. Full variable domain (remainder filled in from reference TRBV11-2 and TRBJ2-1): EAGVAQSPRYKIIEKRQSVAFWCNPISGHATLYWYQQILGQGPKLLIQFQNNGVVDDSQLPKDRFSAERLKGVDSTLKIQPAKLEDSAVYLCASSLQQAIQFFGPGTRLTVL.